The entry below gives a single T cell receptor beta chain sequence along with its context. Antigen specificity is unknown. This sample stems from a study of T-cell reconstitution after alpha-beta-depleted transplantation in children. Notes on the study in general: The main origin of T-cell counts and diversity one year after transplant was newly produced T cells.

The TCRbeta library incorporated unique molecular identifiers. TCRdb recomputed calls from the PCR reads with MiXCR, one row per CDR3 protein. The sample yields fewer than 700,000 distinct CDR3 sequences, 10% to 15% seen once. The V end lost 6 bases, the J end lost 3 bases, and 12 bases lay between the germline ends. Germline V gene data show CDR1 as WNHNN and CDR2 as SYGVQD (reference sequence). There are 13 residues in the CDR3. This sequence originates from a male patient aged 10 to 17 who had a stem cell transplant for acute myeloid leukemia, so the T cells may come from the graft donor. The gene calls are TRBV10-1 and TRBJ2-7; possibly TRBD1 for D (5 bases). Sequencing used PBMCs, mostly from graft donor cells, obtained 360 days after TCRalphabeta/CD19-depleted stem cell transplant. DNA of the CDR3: TGCGCCAGCAGAGAACAGGCAAACTACGAGCAGTACTTC. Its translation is CASREQANYEQYF.